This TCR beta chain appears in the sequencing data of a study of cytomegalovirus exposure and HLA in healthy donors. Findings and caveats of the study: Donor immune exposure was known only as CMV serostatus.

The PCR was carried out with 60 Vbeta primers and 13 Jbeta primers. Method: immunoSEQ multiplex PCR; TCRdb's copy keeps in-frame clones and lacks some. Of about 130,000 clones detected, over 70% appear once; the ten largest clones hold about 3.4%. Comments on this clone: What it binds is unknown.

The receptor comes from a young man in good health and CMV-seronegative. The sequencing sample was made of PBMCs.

The CDR3 DNA reads TGTGCCAGCAGCTTCGACAGTAGTAATTCACCCCTCCACTTT. Translating gives CASSFDSSNSPLHF. J is TRBJ1-6 and V is TRBV7-9, with D maybe TRBD1 (5 bases). Germline loops: CDR1 SEHNR, CDR2 FQNEAQ (reference sequence). This CDR3 region has 14 residues. Trimming removed 3 bases at V and 6 bases at J, with 9 bases between.